Listed here are 31 T cell receptor beta chains from one sample, sequenced in a study of graft-versus-host responses after intestinal transplantation. The antigens these receptors bind are not known. Generated by immunoSEQ multiplex PCR, the TCRdb table keeps only in-frame clones and is missing some. This sample has over 55,000 clones, with nearly 85% found just once. Source: unstimulated CD4+ T cells sorted from spleen or lymph node cells, taken before transplant. Every receptor here comes from a human donor who was the organ donor for an intestinal transplant.

V and J are TRBV4-1 and TRBJ1-5, with TRBD1 as a possible D gene (6 bases). V shed 0 bases and J shed 7 bases, with 13 bases lying between them. This CDR3 contains 15 residues. Germline V gene lookup returns CDR1 MGHRA and CDR2 YSYEKL. CDR3 region: CASSQDEQGFQPQHF. The CDR3 DNA is TGCGCCAGCAGCCAAGATGAACAGGGATTCCAGCCCCAGCATTTT.

The genes are TRBV28 and TRBJ1-2; weak D call: TRBD1 (6 bases). CDR3 length equals 11 residues. V shed 6 bases and J shed 4 bases, with 6 bases lying between them. Looked up from germline, CDR1 is MDHEN and CDR2 is SYDVKM. In DNA form, the CDR3 reads TGTGCCAGCAGGACAGGCTATGGCTACACCTTC. Translation: CASRTGYGYTF.

The gene calls are TRBV9 and TRBJ2-1, with a tentative D call TRBD1 (6 bases). V lost 3 bases to trimming and J lost 2 bases, with 12 bases between them. The CDR3 loop spans 15 amino acids. Germline loops: CDR1 SGDLS, CDR2 YYNGEE. Here the CDR3 reads CASSEGDGTYNEQFF. CDR3 sequence (DNA): TGTGCCAGCAGCGAGGGGGATGGAACCTACAATGAGCAGTTCTTC. Drawing the rest from reference TRBV9 and TRBJ2-1, the complete variable domain is DSGVTQTPKHLITATGQRVTLRCSPRSGDLSVYWYQQSLDQGLQFLIQYYNGEERAKGNILERFSAQQFPDLHSELNLSSLELGDSALYFCASSEGDGTYNEQFFGPGTRLTVL.

V usage is TRBV2 and J usage is TRBJ2-7; D remains ambiguous. V was trimmed by 4 bases and J by 3 bases, leaving 7 bases between them. The CDR3 consists of 12 residues. CDR1 is SNHLY and CDR2 is FYNNEI in the germline V gene. CDR3 sequence: CASSGTHYEQYV. CDR3 nucleotide sequence: TGTGCCAGCAGTGGAACACACTACGAGCAGTACGTC.

V usage is TRBV6-5 and J usage is TRBJ1-1; 7 bases line up with TRBD1. V shed 6 bases and J 4 bases; nucleotides not matched to a gene: 5. Germline V lookup: CDR1 MNHEY, CDR2 SVGAGI. This CDR3 is 13 amino acids long. The CDR3 spells CASSRGFGTEAFF. In nucleotides, the CDR3 is TGTGCCAGCAGCAGGGGGTTCGGCACTGAAGCTTTCTTT.

V and J are TRBV28 and TRBJ1-1; 7 nucleotides agree with TRBD1. CDR1 is MDHEN and CDR2 is SYDVKM in the germline V gene. The CDR3 has 14 residues. V was clipped by 7 bases and J by 2 bases; unmatched bases: 7. The CDR3 bases are TGTGCCAGCACCTTGGGACAGAGTAACACTGAAGCTTTCTTT. Translating it yields CASTLGQSNTEAFF.

The rearrangement joins TRBV5-6 to TRBJ2-5, with 10 bases matching TRBD2. Germline assignment: CDR1 SGHDT and CDR2 YYEEEE. J was trimmed by 0 bases and V by 0 bases; bases with no gene match: 8. The CDR3 sequence is 18 residues long. The CDR3 region is CASSLGGSGGSYQETQYF. The CDR3 coding sequence is TGTGCCAGCAGCTTGGGGGGTAGCGGGGGGTCTTACCAAGAGACCCAGTACTTC.

This clone was seen just once. The CDR3: CASGRQGLNEQFF. DNA for the CDR3: TGTGCCAGCGGTAGACAGGGGTTGAATGAGCAGTTCTTC. This sequence joins TRBV14 and TRBJ2-1; the match to TRBD1 covers 8 bases. The CDR3 sequence is 13 residues long. The V gene's germline CDR1 is SGHDN and CDR2 FVKESK. Trimming at V came to 8 bases and at J to 7 bases, leaving 7 bases not matched to a gene.

The V call is TRBV5-1, the J call TRBJ2-5, with 9 bases that match TRBD1. The germline V gene encodes CDR1 SGHRS and CDR2 YFSETQ. The CDR3 runs 14 residues. V trimming: 6 bases; J trimming: 0 bases; junction bases outside the gene matches: 3. CDR3 DNA: TGCGCCAGCAAGGACAGGGGTTACCAAGAGACCCAGTACTTC. Translated, it gives CASKDRGYQETQYF.

The rearrangement uses TRBV10-3 and TRBJ2-6, with 8 bases identical to TRBD2. The germline CDR1 and CDR2 sequences are ENHRY and SYGVKD. CDR3 length equals 16 residues. The CDR3 DNA is TGTGGATCGGGTAGCGGGGTCACCTCTGGGGCCAACGTCCTGACTTTC. Amino acid sequence: CGSGSGVTSGANVLTF.

This chain uses TRBV28 with TRBJ1-5, with 7 nucleotides matching TRBD1. V lost 8 bases to trimming and J lost 3 bases; unmatched junction nucleotides: 16. Germline V lookup: CDR1 MDHEN, CDR2 SYDVKM. The CDR3 spans 17 residues. CDR3 nucleotides: TGTGCCAGCCAACTCCGCCGACGGACAGGTTACAATCAGCCCCAGCATTTT. It yields the protein CASQLRRRTGYNQPQHF.

The sample holds a few counts of this clone. V usage is TRBV5-6 and J usage is TRBJ1-2; 10 nucleotides line up with TRBD1. This CDR3 comprises 14 residues. The germline gives CDR1 SGHDT, CDR2 YYEEEE. V lost 4 bases to trimming and J lost 5 bases; unmatched junction nucleotides: 5. The CDR3 spells CASSRGTGAYGYTF. In DNA, the CDR3 is TGTGCCAGCAGCCGCGGGACAGGGGCATATGGCTACACCTTC.

This chain links TRBV7-8 with TRBJ1-2; a weak D match, TRBD1 (5 bases). The CDR3 contains 12 residues. V was shortened by 4 bases and J by 8 bases, with 11 bases between the two germline ends. Per the germline V gene, CDR1 is SGHVS and CDR2 is FQNEAQ. CDR3 in DNA: TGTGCCAGCAGCTCGACAGTGGGGGGCTACACCTTC. Its protein product is CASSSTVGGYTF.

The chain combines TRBV2 with TRBJ2-2; 15 nucleotides line up with TRBD2. The CDR3 consists of 19 residues. V was pared by 6 bases and J by 1 base, with 9 bases of the junction left unmatched. In germline, CDR1 is SNHLY, CDR2 FYNNEI. CDR3: CASSVLGTSGGQNTGELFF. CDR3 nucleotides: TGTGCCAGCAGCGTCCTCGGGACTAGCGGGGGGCAGAACACCGGGGAGCTGTTTTTT. The entire variable domain, with the rest obtained from reference TRBV2 and TRBJ2-2, is as follows: EPEVTQTPSHQVTQMGQEVILRCVPISNHLYFYWYRQILGQKVEFLVSFYNNEISEKSEIFDDQFSVERPDGSNFTLKIRSTKLEDSAMYFCASSVLGTSGGQNTGELFFGEGSRLTVL.

The rearrangement joins TRBV11-1 to TRBJ1-2; D is unclear. Looked up from germline, CDR1 is SGHAT and CDR2 is FQDESV (reference sequence). V gave up 4 bases and J gave up 8 bases, with 11 bases separating them. The CDR3 covers 12 residues. The CDR3, as DNA: TGTGCCAGCAGCTCGGGAGAGGGCGGCTACACCTTC. Translation gives CASSSGEGGYTF.

This chain links TRBV5-5 with TRBJ1-1; possible D gene TRBD1, 6 bases. The CDR3 has 15 residues. Germline lookup yields CDR1 SGHKS and CDR2 YYEKEE (reference sequence). Trimming removed 2 bases from V and 1 base from J, with 12 bases in between. The CDR3 sequence: CASSFHAGENTEAFF. The CDR3 nucleotides are TGTGCCAGCAGCTTCCATGCAGGGGAGAACACTGAAGCTTTCTTT.

V usage is TRBV30 and J usage is TRBJ1-5, with D possibly TRBD1 on 5 matching bases. The CDR3 is 14 amino acids. CDR1 GTSNPN and CDR2 SVGIG come from the germline V gene (reference sequence). Trimming removed 4 bases at V and 9 bases at J, with 19 bases between. The chain's CDR3 is CAWNAMGGGGPQHF. As DNA, the CDR3 is TGTGCCTGGAACGCCATGGGGGGTGGGGGGCCCCAGCATTTT.

The chain employs TRBV7-9 and TRBJ2-2; 12 bases map to TRBD1. The germline gives CDR1 SEHNR, CDR2 FQNEAQ (reference sequence). CDR3 size: 18 residues. J gave up 4 bases and V 8 bases, and 14 bases lay outside the gene matches. Here the CDR3 DNA reads TGTGCCAGCCTAATGGGGGACAGGGGGCTGCCGGGCACCGGGGAGCTGTTTTTT. Protein product: CASLMGDRGLPGTGELFF. Drawing the rest from reference TRBV7-9 and TRBJ2-2, the complete variable domain is DTGVSQNPRHKITKRGQNVTFRCDPISEHNRLYWYRQTLGQGPEFLTYFQNEAQLEKSRLLSDRFSAERPKGSFSTLEIQRTEQGDSAMYLCASLMGDRGLPGTGELFFGEGSRLTVL.

J is TRBJ1-1 and V is TRBV11-2; D is possibly TRBD1 (5 bases). Germline V gene lookup returns CDR1 SGHAT and CDR2 FQNNGV. This CDR3 is 13 amino acids long. Trimming took off 7 bases at V and 5 bases at J, with 14 bases between the two ends. The CDR3 is CASNQGEGTEAFF. The CDR3 coding sequence is TGTGCCAGCAACCAAGGGGAAGGGACTGAAGCTTTCTTT.

The chain uses TRBV5-1 and TRBJ2-5, with D unclear. Trimming left V 2 bases short and J 5 bases short, with 16 bases between. CDR1 and CDR2 from the germline V gene are SGHRS and YFSETQ. This CDR3 is 15 amino acids long. This chain's CDR3 is CASSLVASQAETQYF. The CDR3 DNA follows: TGCGCCAGCAGCTTAGTGGCCTCCCAAGCGGAGACCCAGTACTTC.

The V gene is TRBV7-9, the J gene TRBJ2-7; TRBD1 matches 10 bases. V lost 4 bases to trimming and J lost 4 bases; unmatched junction nucleotides: 1. The length of the CDR3 is 13 residues. Looked up from germline, CDR1 is SEHNR and CDR2 is FQNEAQ (reference sequence). The CDR3 coding sequence is TGTGCCAGCAGCTGGGGACAGGGGTACGAGCAGTACGTC. Encoded protein: CASSWGQGYEQYV.

V and J are TRBV14 and TRBJ1-1; D not certain. This CDR3 spans 13 amino acids. Germline V gene lookup returns CDR1 SGHDN and CDR2 FVKESK. The V gene lost 4 bases and the J gene lost 1 base, with 7 bases spanning the gap. The CDR3 DNA is TGTGCCAGCAGCCCACAACCGAACACTGAAGCTTTCTTT. Translation: CASSPQPNTEAFF. The whole variable domain, remainder taken from reference TRBV14 and TRBJ1-1, is EAGVTQFPSHSVIEKGQTVTLRCDPISGHDNLYWYRRVMGKEIKFLLHFVKESKQDESGMPNNRFLAERTGGTYSTLKVQPAELEDSGVYFCASSPQPNTEAFFGQGTRLTVV.

The V gene is TRBV25-1, the J gene TRBJ2-3, with TRBD1 matching over 7 bases. The germline gives CDR1 MGHDK, CDR2 SYGVNS. The CDR3 covers 14 residues. J gave up 1 base and V 5 bases, and 3 bases lay outside the gene matches. CDR3 sequence: CASSRTGGTDTQYF. The DNA for the CDR3 is TGTGCCAGCAGTAGAACAGGGGGCACAGATACGCAGTATTTT.

J is TRBJ2-1 and V is TRBV7-9; D is perhaps TRBD1 (6 bases). Trimming shortened V by 4 bases and J by 4 bases, and 11 bases separated the two germline ends. The germline V gene encodes CDR1 SEHNR and CDR2 FQNEAQ (reference sequence). The CDR3 loop spans 14 amino acids. The CDR3 is CASSSRTAYNEQFF. The CDR3 nucleotides read TGTGCCAGCAGCTCTAGGACAGCGTACAATGAGCAGTTCTTC. Looking up the rest from reference TRBV7-9 and TRBJ2-1 gives the full variable domain: DTGVSQNPRHKITKRGQNVTFRCDPISEHNRLYWYRQTLGQGPEFLTYFQNEAQLEKSRLLSDRFSAERPKGSFSTLEIQRTEQGDSAMYLCASSSRTAYNEQFFGPGTRLTVL.

The V and J genes are TRBV28 and TRBJ1-3, with 7 bases aligning to TRBD1. Germline CDR1 reads MDHEN; CDR2 reads SYDVKM. The V segment lost 6 bases and the J segment 0 bases; nucleotides outside the gene matches: 8. The CDR3 runs 16 residues. The CDR3 loop is CASRPRGTVSGNTIYF. Here the CDR3 DNA reads TGTGCCAGCAGGCCCAGAGGGACAGTCTCTGGAAACACCATATATTTT.

The rearrangement joins TRBV29-1 to TRBJ1-3; possible D gene TRBD1, 6 bases. V dropped 6 bases and J dropped 4 bases, with 13 bases sitting between them. The CDR3 sequence is 13 residues long. The V gene's germline CDR1 is SQVTM and CDR2 ANQGSEA. CDR3 in amino acids: CSVGTIAGNTIYF. The CDR3 DNA is TGCAGCGTGGGGACAATTGCGGGAAACACCATATATTTT.

The chain uses TRBV9 and TRBJ2-5; D perhaps matches TRBD2 (7 bases). The CDR3 runs to 13 residues. Germline assignment: CDR1 SGDLS and CDR2 YYNGEE. The V end lost 6 bases, the J end lost 5 bases, and 14 bases lay between the germline ends. The CDR3, as DNA: TGTGCCAGCAACCCGGGGGGCCGGGAGACCCAGTACTTC. This gives the protein CASNPGGRETQYF.

The V and J genes are TRBV10-3 and TRBJ2-2; no clear D gene. The CDR3 length is 13 residues. The V and J ends lost 8 bases and 4 bases respectively, with 11 bases between them. Germline V gene sequence: CDR1 ENHRY, CDR2 SYGVKD. The CDR3 protein is CAILRQGTGELFF. The DNA for the CDR3 is TGTGCCATCCTGAGACAAGGCACCGGGGAGCTGTTTTTT.

This chain links TRBV7-8 with TRBJ2-2; D is unclear. V was pared by 6 bases and J by 6 bases, with 17 bases between. The germline CDR1 and CDR2 sequences are SGHVS and FQNEAQ. The CDR3 length is 15 residues. The CDR3 DNA follows: TGTGCCAGCAGTCCCGTAAGGAGATTTCCCGGGGAGCTGTTTTTT. It yields the protein CASSPVRRFPGELFF. The full variable domain, in which reference TRBV7-8 and TRBJ2-2 provide the parts outside the CDR3, is GAGVSQSPRYKVAKRGQDVALRCDPISGHVSLFWYQQALGQGPEFLTYFQNEAQLDKSGLPSDRFFAERPEGSVSTLKIQRTQQEDSAVYLCASSPVRRFPGELFFGEGSRLTVL.

This clone has a handful of counts. This chain uses TRBV14 with TRBJ1-6, with 9 positions matching TRBD1. Germline loops: CDR1 SGHDN, CDR2 FVKESK. Trimming cost V 4 bases and J 10 bases; bases outside gene matches: 5. This CDR3 comprises 14 residues. Here the CDR3 DNA reads TGTGCCAGCAGCCGACCGGGACAGGGATCACCCCTCCACTTT. This translates into CASSRPGQGSPLHF.

This clone occurred once. The V and J genes are TRBV6-7 and TRBJ1-2, with 8 bases fitting TRBD1. TRBV6-7 is noted as an ORF with a role that remains uncertain. The V segment lost 0 bases and the J segment 6 bases; nucleotides outside the gene matches: 15. The CDR3 loop spans 18 amino acids. CDR3 DNA sequence: TGTGCCAGCAGTTACTCCCCACCCCCTTCAGGGGGCGCAAATGGCTACACCTTC. This codes for CASSYSPPPSGGANGYTF.